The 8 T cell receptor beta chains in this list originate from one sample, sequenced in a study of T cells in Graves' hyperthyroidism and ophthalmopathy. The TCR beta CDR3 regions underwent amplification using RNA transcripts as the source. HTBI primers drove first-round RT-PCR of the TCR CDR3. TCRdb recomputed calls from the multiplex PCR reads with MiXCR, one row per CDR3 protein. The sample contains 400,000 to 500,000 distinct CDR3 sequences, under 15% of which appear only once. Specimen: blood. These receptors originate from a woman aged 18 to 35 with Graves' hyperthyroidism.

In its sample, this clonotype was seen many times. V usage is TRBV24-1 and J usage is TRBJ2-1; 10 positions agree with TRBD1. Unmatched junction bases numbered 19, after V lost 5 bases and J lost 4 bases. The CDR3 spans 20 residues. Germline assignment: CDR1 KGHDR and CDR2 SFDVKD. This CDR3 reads CATSGDRGRARDLLYNEQFF. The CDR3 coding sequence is TGTGCCACCAGTGGGGACAGGGGACGAGCAAGGGACTTATTATACAATGAGCAGTTCTTC.

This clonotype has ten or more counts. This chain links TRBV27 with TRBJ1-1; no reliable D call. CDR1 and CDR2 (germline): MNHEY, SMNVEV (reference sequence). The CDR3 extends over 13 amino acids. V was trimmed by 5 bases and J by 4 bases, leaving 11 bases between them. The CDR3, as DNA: TGTGCCAGCAGTGAGGGATCGACCACTGAAGCTTTCTTT. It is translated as CASSEGSTTEAFF.

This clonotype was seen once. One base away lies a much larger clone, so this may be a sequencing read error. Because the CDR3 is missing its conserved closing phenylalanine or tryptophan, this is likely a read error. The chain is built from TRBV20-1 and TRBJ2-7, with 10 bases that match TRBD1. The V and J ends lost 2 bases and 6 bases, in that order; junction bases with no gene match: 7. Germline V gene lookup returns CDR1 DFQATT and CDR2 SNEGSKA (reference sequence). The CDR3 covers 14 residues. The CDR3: CSARIRQGATEQYL. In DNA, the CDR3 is TGCAGTGCTAGAATAAGACAGGGGGCTACCGAGCAGTACTTA.

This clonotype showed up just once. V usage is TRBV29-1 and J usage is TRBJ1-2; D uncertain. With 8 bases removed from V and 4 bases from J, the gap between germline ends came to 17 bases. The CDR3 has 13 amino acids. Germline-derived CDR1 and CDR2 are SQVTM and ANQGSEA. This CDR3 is CSRLEGIGYGYTF. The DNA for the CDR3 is TGCAGCCGCTTGGAAGGGATTGGCTATGGCTACACCTTC.

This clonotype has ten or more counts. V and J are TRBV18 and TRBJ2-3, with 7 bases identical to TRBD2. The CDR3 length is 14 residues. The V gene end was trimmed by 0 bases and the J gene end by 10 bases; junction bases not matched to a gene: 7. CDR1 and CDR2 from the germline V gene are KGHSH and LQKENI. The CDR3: CASSPPPSGMAQYF. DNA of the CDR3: TGTGCCAGCTCACCACCGCCCAGCGGGATGGCGCAGTATTTT.

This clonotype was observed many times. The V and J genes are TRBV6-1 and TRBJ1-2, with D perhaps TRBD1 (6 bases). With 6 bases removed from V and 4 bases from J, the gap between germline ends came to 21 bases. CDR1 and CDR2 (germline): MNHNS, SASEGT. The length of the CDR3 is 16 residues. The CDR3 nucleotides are TGTGCCAGCAGAGGGGGTTTATCGGGATTGTTCTATGGCTACACCTTC. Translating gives CASRGGLSGLFYGYTF.

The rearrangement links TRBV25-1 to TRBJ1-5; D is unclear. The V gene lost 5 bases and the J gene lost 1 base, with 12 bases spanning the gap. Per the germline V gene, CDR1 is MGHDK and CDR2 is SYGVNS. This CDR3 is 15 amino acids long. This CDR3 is CASSSGEVSNQPQHF. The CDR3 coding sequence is TGTGCCAGCAGTTCCGGGGAGGTCAGCAATCAGCCCCAGCATTTT.

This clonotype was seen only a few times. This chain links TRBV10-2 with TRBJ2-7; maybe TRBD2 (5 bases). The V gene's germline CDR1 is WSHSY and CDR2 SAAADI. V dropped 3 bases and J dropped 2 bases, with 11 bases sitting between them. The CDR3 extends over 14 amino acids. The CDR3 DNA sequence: TGCGCCAGCAGTGAATGGACTGATGCCTACGAGCAGTACTTC. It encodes CASSEWTDAYEQYF.